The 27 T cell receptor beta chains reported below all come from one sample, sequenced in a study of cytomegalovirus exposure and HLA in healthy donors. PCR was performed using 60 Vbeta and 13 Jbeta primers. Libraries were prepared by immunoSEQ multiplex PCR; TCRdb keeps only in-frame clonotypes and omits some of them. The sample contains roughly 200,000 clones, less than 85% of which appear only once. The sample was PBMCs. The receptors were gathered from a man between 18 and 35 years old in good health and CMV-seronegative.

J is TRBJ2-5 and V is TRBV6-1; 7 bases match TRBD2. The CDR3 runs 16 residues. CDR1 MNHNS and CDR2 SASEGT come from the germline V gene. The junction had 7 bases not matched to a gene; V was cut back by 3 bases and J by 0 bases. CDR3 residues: CASSDGTSEYQETQYF. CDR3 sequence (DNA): TGTGCCAGCAGTGATGGCACTAGCGAGTACCAAGAGACCCAGTACTTC.

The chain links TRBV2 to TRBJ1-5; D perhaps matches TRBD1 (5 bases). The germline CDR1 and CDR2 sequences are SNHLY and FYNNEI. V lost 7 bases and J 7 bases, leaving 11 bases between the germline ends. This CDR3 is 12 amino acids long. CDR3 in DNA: TGTGCCAGCAACCAGGGTGGACAGCCCCAGCATTTT. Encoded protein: CASNQGGQPQHF.

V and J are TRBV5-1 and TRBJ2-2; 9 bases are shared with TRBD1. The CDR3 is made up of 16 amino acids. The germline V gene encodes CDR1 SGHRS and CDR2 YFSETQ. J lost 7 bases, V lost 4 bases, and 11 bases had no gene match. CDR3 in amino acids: CASSARYRGQGGELFF. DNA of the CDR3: TGCGCCAGCAGCGCGAGATACAGGGGGCAAGGCGGGGAGCTGTTTTTT.

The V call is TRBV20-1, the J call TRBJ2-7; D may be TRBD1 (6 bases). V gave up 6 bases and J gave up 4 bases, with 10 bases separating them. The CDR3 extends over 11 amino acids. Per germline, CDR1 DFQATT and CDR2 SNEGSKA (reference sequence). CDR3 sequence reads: CSANRDYEQYF. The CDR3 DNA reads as TGCAGTGCGAACAGGGATTACGAGCAGTACTTC.

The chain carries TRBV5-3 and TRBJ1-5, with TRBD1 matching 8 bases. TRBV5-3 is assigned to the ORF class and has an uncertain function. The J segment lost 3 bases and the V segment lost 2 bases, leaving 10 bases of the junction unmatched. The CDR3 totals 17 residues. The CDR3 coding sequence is TGTGCCAGAAGCTTATTGCAAGGGACAGGCGACAATCAGCCCCAGCATTTT. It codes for CARSLLQGTGDNQPQHF.

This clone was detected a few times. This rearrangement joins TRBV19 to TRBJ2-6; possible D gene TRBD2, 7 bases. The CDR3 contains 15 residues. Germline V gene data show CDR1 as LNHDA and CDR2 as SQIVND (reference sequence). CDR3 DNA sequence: TGTGGCGCGGGGGCCAAATCCTCTGGGGCCAACGTCCTGACTTTC. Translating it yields CGAGAKSSGANVLTF.

Written as DNA, the CDR3 is TGCGCCAGTAGCGGGGACTCCTACAATGAGCAGTTCTTC. This sequence encodes CASSGDSYNEQFF. The V gene is TRBV10-1, the J gene TRBJ2-1; 8 nucleotides line up with TRBD2. The germline V gene encodes CDR1 WNHNN and CDR2 SYGVQD (reference sequence). The trim removed 9 bases at V and 0 bases at J, leaving 1 base unmatched. CDR3 length: 13 amino acids.

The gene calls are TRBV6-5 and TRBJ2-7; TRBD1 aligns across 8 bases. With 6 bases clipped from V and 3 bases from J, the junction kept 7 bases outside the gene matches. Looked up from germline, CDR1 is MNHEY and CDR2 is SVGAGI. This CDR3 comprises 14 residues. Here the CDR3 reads CASSPTGGFYEQYF. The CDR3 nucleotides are TGTGCCAGCAGCCCCACAGGGGGATTCTACGAGCAGTACTTC.

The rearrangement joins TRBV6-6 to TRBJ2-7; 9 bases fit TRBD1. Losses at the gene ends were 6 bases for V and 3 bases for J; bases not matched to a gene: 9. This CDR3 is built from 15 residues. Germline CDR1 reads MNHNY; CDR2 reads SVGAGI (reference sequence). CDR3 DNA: TGTGCCAGCAGAACCGGGACAGGGAGTAGCTACGAGCAGTACTTC. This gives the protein CASRTGTGSSYEQYF.

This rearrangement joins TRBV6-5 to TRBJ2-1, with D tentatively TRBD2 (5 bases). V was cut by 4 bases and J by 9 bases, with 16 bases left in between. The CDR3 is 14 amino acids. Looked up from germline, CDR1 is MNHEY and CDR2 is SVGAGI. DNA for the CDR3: TGTGCCAGCAGTTTCCAACTTAGCGCTCGTGAGCAGTTCTTC. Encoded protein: CASSFQLSAREQFF.

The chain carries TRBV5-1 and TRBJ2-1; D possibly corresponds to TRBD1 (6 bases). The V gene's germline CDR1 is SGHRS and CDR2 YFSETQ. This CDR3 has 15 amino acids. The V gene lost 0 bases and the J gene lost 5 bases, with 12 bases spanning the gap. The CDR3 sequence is CASSLEGGKDNEQFF. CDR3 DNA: TGCGCCAGCAGCTTGGAAGGGGGTAAGGACAATGAGCAGTTCTTC. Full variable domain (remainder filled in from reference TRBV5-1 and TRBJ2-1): KAGVTQTPRYLIKTRGQQVTLSCSPISGHRSVSWYQQTPGQGLQFLFEYFSETQRNKGNFPGRFSGRQFSNSRSEMNVSTLELGDSALYLCASSLEGGKDNEQFFGPGTRLTVL.

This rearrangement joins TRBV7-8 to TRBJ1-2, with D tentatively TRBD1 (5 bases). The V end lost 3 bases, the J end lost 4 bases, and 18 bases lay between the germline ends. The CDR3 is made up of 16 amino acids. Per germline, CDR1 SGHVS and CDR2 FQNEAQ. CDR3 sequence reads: CASSLISLQGGYGYTF. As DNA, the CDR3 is TGTGCCAGCAGCTTGATCTCCTTGCAGGGCGGCTATGGCTACACCTTC.

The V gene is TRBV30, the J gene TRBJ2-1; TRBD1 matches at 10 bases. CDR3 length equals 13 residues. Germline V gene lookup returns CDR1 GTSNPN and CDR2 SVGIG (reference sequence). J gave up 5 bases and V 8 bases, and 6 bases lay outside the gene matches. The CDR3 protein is CAGGQGVDNEQFF. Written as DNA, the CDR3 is TGTGCCGGTGGACAGGGGGTCGACAATGAGCAGTTCTTC.

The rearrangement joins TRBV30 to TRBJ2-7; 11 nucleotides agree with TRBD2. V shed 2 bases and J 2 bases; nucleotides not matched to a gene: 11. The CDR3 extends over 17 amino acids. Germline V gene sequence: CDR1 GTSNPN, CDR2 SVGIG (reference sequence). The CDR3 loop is CAWSFQRGLAETYEQYF. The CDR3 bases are TGTGCCTGGAGTTTTCAACGGGGACTAGCGGAAACCTACGAGCAGTACTTC.

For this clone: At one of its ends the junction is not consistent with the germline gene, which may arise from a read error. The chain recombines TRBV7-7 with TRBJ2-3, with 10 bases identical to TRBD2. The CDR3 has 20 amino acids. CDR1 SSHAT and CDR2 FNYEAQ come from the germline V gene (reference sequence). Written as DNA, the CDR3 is TGTGCTAGCAGCTTAGATACTAGCGGGGCCCCTCCCTCCTGCACAGATACGCAGTATTTT. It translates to CASSLDTSGAPPSCTDTQYF.

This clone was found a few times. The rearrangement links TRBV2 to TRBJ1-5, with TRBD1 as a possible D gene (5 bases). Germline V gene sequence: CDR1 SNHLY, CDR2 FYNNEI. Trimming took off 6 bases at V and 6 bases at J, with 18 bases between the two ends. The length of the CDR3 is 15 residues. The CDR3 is CASRITQAGGQPQHF. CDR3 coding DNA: TGTGCCAGCAGAATAACCCAGGCCGGGGGTCAGCCCCAGCATTTT.

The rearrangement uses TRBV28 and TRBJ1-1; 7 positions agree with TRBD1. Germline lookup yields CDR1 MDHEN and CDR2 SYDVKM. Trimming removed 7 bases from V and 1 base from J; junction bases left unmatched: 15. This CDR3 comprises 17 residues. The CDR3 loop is CASISIRDSRTNTEAFF. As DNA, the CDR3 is TGTGCCAGCATCTCAATCAGGGACAGCCGGACGAACACTGAAGCTTTCTTT.

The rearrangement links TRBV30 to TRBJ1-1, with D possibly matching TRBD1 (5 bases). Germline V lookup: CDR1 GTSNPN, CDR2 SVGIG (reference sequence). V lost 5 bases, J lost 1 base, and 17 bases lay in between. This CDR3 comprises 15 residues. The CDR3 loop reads CAWEPLGGKNTEAFF. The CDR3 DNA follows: TGTGCCTGGGAACCCCTCGGGGGAAAGAACACTGAAGCTTTCTTT.

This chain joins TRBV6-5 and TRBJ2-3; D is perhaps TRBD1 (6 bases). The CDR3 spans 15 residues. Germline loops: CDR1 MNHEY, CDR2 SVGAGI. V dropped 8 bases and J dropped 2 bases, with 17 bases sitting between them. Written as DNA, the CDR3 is TGTGCCAGCTTAAAACAGGGTTTTCCCACAGATACGCAGTATTTT. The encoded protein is CASLKQGFPTDTQYF.

CDR3 DNA: TGTGCCAGCAGCCCCCGAGGTGGGCCCGATCAAGCGGCCCAGTACTTC. As protein: CASSPRGGPDQAAQYF. V and J are TRBV9 and TRBJ2-5; the D gene is possibly TRBD2 (5 bases). Trimming shortened V by 4 bases and J by 9 bases, and 25 bases separated the two germline ends. The CDR3 totals 16 residues. Germline lookup yields CDR1 SGDLS and CDR2 YYNGEE.

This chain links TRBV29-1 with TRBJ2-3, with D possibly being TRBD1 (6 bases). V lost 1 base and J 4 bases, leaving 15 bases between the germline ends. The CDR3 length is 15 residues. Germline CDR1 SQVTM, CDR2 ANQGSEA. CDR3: CSVEAQGNPSDTQYF. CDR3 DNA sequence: TGCAGCGTTGAAGCCCAGGGGAACCCTTCAGATACGCAGTATTTT.

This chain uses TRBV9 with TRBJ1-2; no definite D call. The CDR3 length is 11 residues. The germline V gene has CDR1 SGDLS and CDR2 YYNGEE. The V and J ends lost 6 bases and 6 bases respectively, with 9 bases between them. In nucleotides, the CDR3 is TGTGCCAGCAAAAAGGCGGATGGCTACACCTTC. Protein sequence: CASKKADGYTF.

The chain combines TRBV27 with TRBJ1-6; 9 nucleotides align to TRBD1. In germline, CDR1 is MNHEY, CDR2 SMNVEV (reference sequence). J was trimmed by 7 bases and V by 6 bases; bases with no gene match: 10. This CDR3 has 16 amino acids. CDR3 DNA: TGTGCCAGCAGGGCCGGTTCCGGGACAGGGAATTCACCCCTCCACTTT. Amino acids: CASRAGSGTGNSPLHF.

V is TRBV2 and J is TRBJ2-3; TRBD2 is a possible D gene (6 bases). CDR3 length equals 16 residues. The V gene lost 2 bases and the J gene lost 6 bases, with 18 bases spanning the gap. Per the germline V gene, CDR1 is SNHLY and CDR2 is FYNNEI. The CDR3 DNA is TGTGCCAGCAGTGAATTAGCGCATGGAGGGGCGGATACGCAGTATTTT. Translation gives CASSELAHGGADTQYF.

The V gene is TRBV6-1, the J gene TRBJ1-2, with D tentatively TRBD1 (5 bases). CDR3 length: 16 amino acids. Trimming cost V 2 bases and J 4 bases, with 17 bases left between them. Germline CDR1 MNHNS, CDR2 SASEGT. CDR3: CASSEIGVGGSYGYTF. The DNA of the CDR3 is TGTGCCAGCAGTGAAATAGGGGTCGGGGGGAGCTATGGCTACACCTTC.

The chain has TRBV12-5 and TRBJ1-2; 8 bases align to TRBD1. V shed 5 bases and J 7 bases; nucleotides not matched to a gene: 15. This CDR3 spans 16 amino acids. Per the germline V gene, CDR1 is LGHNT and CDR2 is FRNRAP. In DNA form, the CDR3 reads TGTGCTAGTGGTAGCAACACCAAGGACAGGGTCGCTGGCTACACCTTC. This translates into CASGSNTKDRVAGYTF.

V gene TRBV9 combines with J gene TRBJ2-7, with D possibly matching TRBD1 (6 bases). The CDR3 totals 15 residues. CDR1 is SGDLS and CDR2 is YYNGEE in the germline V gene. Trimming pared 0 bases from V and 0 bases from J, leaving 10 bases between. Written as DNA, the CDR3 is TGTGCCAGCAGCGTAGCTCCAGGGGACTCCTACGAGCAGTACTTC. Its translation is CASSVAPGDSYEQYF. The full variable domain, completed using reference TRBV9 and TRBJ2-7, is DSGVTQTPKHLITATGQRVTLRCSPRSGDLSVYWYQQSLDQGLQFLIQYYNGEERAKGNILERFSAQQFPDLHSELNLSSLELGDSALYFCASSVAPGDSYEQYFGPGTRLTVT.